A single sample is the source of the 6 T cell receptor beta chains below, sequenced in a study of shared clonotypes between healthy human individuals (dated by TCRdb to between 2020 and 2021). The method behind the library was the immunoSEQ multiplex PCR assay. Imported from immuneACCESS, the table was reduced by TCRdb to in-frame sequences with V and J called. These copies leave out some clones; in studies compared against another copy, an unresolved V gene accounts for under half, and the cause of the remainder is not known. The sample table shows 550,000 to 600,000 clones, and around three quarters are seen once. The ten largest clonotypes hold more than 10% of the sample. Source material: PBMCs. The receptors come from a woman in her thirties or forties in good health. Some clones in this sample may be carry-over from other donors' samples.

This clone was seen once. The J gene is TRBJ1-1, the V gene TRBV5-4; 8 positions agree with TRBD1. Looked up from germline, CDR1 is SGHNT and CDR2 is YYREEE (reference sequence). V gave up 0 bases and J gave up 7 bases; unmatched junction bases: 5. The CDR3 covers 14 residues. In nucleotides, the CDR3 is TGTGCCAGCAGCTTGGACAGGGGGTTTAGTGAAGCTTTCTTT. This encodes CASSLDRGFSEAFF. The full variable domain, with the rest looked up from reference TRBV5-4 and TRBJ1-1, is ETGVTQSPTHLIKTRGQQVTLRCSSQSGHNTVSWYQQALGQGPQFIFQYYREEENGRGNFPPRFSGLQFPNYSSELNVNALELDDSALYLCASSLDRGFSEAFFGQGTRLTVV.

V usage is TRBV27 and J usage is TRBJ2-3, with D tentatively TRBD2 (6 bases). Per the germline V gene, CDR1 is MNHEY and CDR2 is SMNVEV (reference sequence). CDR3 length: 16 residues. Trimming removed 4 bases at V and 6 bases at J, with 20 bases between. DNA for the CDR3: TGTGCCAGCAGTTCCTTCTCCGCGGGAAGGACGGATACGCAGTATTTT. Residues: CASSSFSAGRTDTQYF.

In this sample, this clone turned up a few times. The chain has TRBV28 and TRBJ1-1; D unclear. V dropped 4 bases and J dropped 4 bases, with 4 bases sitting between them. The CDR3 runs 11 residues. Germline values: CDR1 MDHEN, CDR2 SYDVKM. The CDR3: CASSSVTEAFF. The CDR3 DNA sequence: TGTGCCAGCAGTTCGGTCACTGAAGCTTTCTTT. Supplemented by reference TRBV28 and TRBJ1-1, the full variable domain reads DVKVTQSSRYLVKRTGEKVFLECVQDMDHENMFWYRQDPGLGLRLIYFSYDVKMKEKGDIPEGYSVSREKKERFSLILESASTNQTSMYLCASSSVTEAFFGQGTRLTVV.

This clone was seen once. The chain links TRBV28 to TRBJ1-2; 7 positions agree with TRBD1. J lost 7 bases, V lost 4 bases, and 9 bases had no gene match. CDR3 size: 14 residues. Germline V gives CDR1 MDHEN, CDR2 SYDVKM. The CDR3 region is CASSSRDSLRGYTF. The CDR3 region has the DNA TGTGCCAGCAGTTCCAGGGACAGCCTCCGTGGCTACACCTTC.

The chain carries TRBV15 and TRBJ1-5; D possibly corresponds to TRBD1 (5 bases). V was cut by 1 base and J by 4 bases, with 14 bases left in between. The germline V gene encodes CDR1 LNHNV and CDR2 YYDKDF (reference sequence). The CDR3 consists of 16 residues. The CDR3: CATSRVRDGRNQPQHF. For the CDR3, the DNA is TGTGCCACCAGCAGAGTCAGGGACGGAAGAAATCAGCCCCAGCATTTT.

This chain connects TRBV11-1 to TRBJ2-1; D ambiguous. Deletions cut 5 bases from V and 4 bases from J, with 21 bases between. The germline V gene encodes CDR1 SGHAT and CDR2 FQDESV (reference sequence). The CDR3 has 17 amino acids. DNA of the CDR3: TGTGCCAGCAGCCCACGCAAAGCTGGCGGACCATACAATGAGCAGTTCTTC. Protein sequence: CASSPRKAGGPYNEQFF. The full variable domain, rest sourced from reference TRBV11-1 and TRBJ2-1, is EAEVAQSPRYKITEKSQAVAFWCDPISGHATLYWYRQILGQGPELLVQFQDESVVDDSQLPKDRFSAERLKGVDSTLKIQPAELGDSAMYLCASSPRKAGGPYNEQFFGPGTRLTVL.